The 31 T cell receptor beta chains below all came from one sample that was sequenced in a study of cytomegalovirus exposure and HLA in healthy donors. PCR amplification relied on 60 Vbeta primers (plus 13 Jbeta primers). TCRdb's table, derived via immunoSEQ multiplex PCR, lists solely in-frame clones and lacks some. The sample consists of around 120,000 clones, about 75% of them appearing once. Sequenced: PBMCs. All receptors come from a man in his 60s in good health and CMV-seropositive.

The chain employs TRBV2 and TRBJ1-1; 9 bases line up with TRBD1. Germline V gene lookup returns CDR1 SNHLY and CDR2 FYNNEI. The CDR3 runs 13 residues. After removal of 7 bases from V and 6 bases from J, the junction contained 6 bases not matched to a gene. The CDR3 sequence: CASNGQGSPEAFF. The CDR3 bases are TGTGCCAGCAATGGACAGGGGAGCCCTGAAGCTTTCTTT.

The V and J genes are TRBV5-5 and TRBJ1-5, with D unclear. Germline-derived CDR1 and CDR2 are SGHKS and YYEKEE (reference sequence). V dropped 4 bases and J dropped 0 bases, with 8 bases sitting between them. This CDR3 is 14 amino acids long. This chain's CDR3 is CASSPGYSNQPQHF. The DNA for the CDR3 is TGTGCCAGCAGCCCCGGTTATAGCAATCAGCCCCAGCATTTT.

The gene calls are TRBV6-1 and TRBJ2-5; D might be TRBD2 (5 bases). The CDR3 has 12 amino acids. Germline V CDR1 and CDR2: MNHNS, SASEGT. Trimming cost V 7 bases and J 11 bases, with 17 bases left between them. The CDR3 here is CASTPTWWEQYF. The CDR3 DNA is TGTGCCAGCACCCCGACCTGGTGGGAGCAGTACTTC.

This clone was detected only a few times. CDR3 DNA sequence: TGTGCCAGCAGTACTCGGGACAGGGAATACGAGCAGTACTTC. Amino acids: CASSTRDREYEQYF. V gene TRBV6-1 combines with J gene TRBJ2-7, with 9 bases that match TRBD1. J lost 4 bases, V lost 5 bases, and 6 bases had no gene match. The CDR3 sequence is 14 residues long. Germline assignment: CDR1 MNHNS and CDR2 SASEGT.

This chain links TRBV28 with TRBJ1-2, with D perhaps matching TRBD1 (6 bases). The CDR3 loop spans 15 amino acids. Germline assignment: CDR1 MDHEN and CDR2 SYDVKM. Deletions cut 1 base from V and 2 bases from J, with 11 bases between. CDR3 nucleotides: TGTGCCAGCAGTTTATCGGGGGGGGCGAACTATGGCTACACCTTC. This gives the protein CASSLSGGANYGYTF.

The rearrangement uses TRBV27 and TRBJ2-5; 10 bases are a match to TRBD1. The J call is uncertain, as TRBJ2-7 better fits the DNA end. This CDR3 spans 14 amino acids. Germline V gene data show CDR1 as MNHEY and CDR2 as SMNVEV (reference sequence). The CDR3 is CASTTTGGRDEQYF. The CDR3 DNA follows: TGTGCCAGCACCACGACAGGGGGCCGGGACGAGCAGTACTTC.

The rearrangement links TRBV15 to TRBJ1-2, with 9 bases lining up with TRBD1. Germline trimming cut 2 bases from V and 7 bases from J; bases unmatched to any gene: 14. Germline V gene lookup returns CDR1 LNHNV and CDR2 YYDKDF (reference sequence). The CDR3 has 17 residues. For the CDR3, the DNA is TGTGCCACCAGCAGATCCCTACAGGGGGCTCTACGGGCTGGCTACACCTTC. This translates into CATSRSLQGALRAGYTF.

This rearrangement joins TRBV2 to TRBJ1-5, with D possibly matching TRBD1 (5 bases). The CDR3 runs 17 residues. V dropped 7 bases and J dropped 6 bases, with 25 bases sitting between them. Germline values: CDR1 SNHLY, CDR2 FYNNEI. This chain's CDR3 is CASTKVSGGTLGQPQHF. The CDR3 bases are TGTGCCAGCACTAAGGTTTCCGGGGGGACCCTGGGTCAGCCCCAGCATTTT.

The chain combines TRBV5-1 with TRBJ1-2; D is possibly TRBD1 (6 bases). Germline CDR1 reads SGHRS; CDR2 reads YFSETQ. The CDR3 totals 15 residues. Trimming removed 0 bases at V and 1 base at J, with 10 bases between. The CDR3 DNA is TGCGCCAGCAGCTTGGGGGACACCTATAACTATGGCTACACCTTC. Amino acids: CASSLGDTYNYGYTF.

This clone has a single count. The V and J genes are TRBV11-2 and TRBJ2-5; tentatively, D is TRBD2 (5 bases). The DNA matches TRBJ2-7 better at its end, which makes the J call doubtful. The CDR3 consists of 15 residues. The V gene's germline CDR1 is SGHAT and CDR2 FQNNGV. The chain's CDR3 is CASSFRELPLYEQYF. In nucleotides, the CDR3 is TGTGCCAGCAGCTTCCGGGAACTCCCTTTGTACGAGCAGTACTTC.

The chain is built from TRBV18 and TRBJ1-6, with D tentatively TRBD1 (5 bases). Trimming left V 3 bases short and J 4 bases short, with 16 bases between. This CDR3 contains 17 residues. Germline CDR1 and CDR2: KGHSH and LQKENI. CDR3 sequence: CASSPTSVRGYNSPLHF. The CDR3 DNA sequence: TGTGCCAGCTCACCCACTTCAGTTAGGGGTTATAATTCACCCCTCCACTTT.

This chain connects TRBV7-9 to TRBJ2-2, with D perhaps matching TRBD1 (6 bases). This CDR3 is 17 amino acids long. The V end was cut by 3 bases, the J end by 1 base, with 15 bases between. From germline, CDR1 is SEHNR and CDR2 FQNEAQ (reference sequence). In DNA, the CDR3 is TGTGCCAGCAGCTTCGGGACATATTCCCGGAACACCGGGGAGCTGTTTTTT. Protein: CASSFGTYSRNTGELFF.

The J gene is TRBJ1-2, the V gene TRBV30; D is undetermined. V was cut by 1 base and J by 2 bases, with 5 bases left in between. The germline gives CDR1 GTSNPN, CDR2 SVGIG (reference sequence). CDR3 length: 12 amino acids. The CDR3 reads CAWSAENYGYTF. In nucleotides, the CDR3 is TGTGCCTGGAGTGCAGAAAACTATGGCTACACCTTC.

As for this clone: Relative to the germline gene, one junction end is altered; a read error may explain this. The rearrangement links TRBV7-9 to TRBJ2-7, with D possibly being TRBD2 (5 bases). The CDR3 sequence is 12 residues long. The germline CDR1 and CDR2 sequences are SEHNR and FQNEAQ (reference sequence). The DNA of the CDR3 is TGTGCCAGCAGCTCAGCTTGGACTCCTGTAGGCTTC. It is translated as CASSSAWTPVGF. Full variable domain (remainder filled in from reference TRBV7-9 and TRBJ2-7): DTGVSQNPRHKITKRGQNVTFRCDPISEHNRLYWYRQTLGQGPEFLTYFQNEAQLEKSRLLSDRFSAERPKGSFSTLEIQRTEQGDSAMYLCASSSAWTPVGFGPGTRLTVT.

The chain is built from TRBV27 and TRBJ2-6; 8 bases map to TRBD1. From germline, CDR1 is MNHEY and CDR2 SMNVEV (reference sequence). CDR3 length: 16 residues. V lost 1 base, J lost 2 bases, and 1 base stayed unmatched. DNA of the CDR3: TGTGCCAGCAGTTTATGGACAGGGACTGGGGCCAACGTCCTGACTTTC. Protein: CASSLWTGTGANVLTF.

The chain recombines TRBV28 with TRBJ2-1, with 11 bases identical to TRBD2. With V trimmed by 6 bases and J by 1 base, 11 bases remained unmatched. Germline CDR1 and CDR2: MDHEN and SYDVKM. This CDR3 is 18 amino acids long. CDR3 nucleotides: TGTGCCAGCAGCCATAGGAGACTAGCGGGATTTTCCTACAATGAGCAGTTCTTC. Amino acids: CASSHRRLAGFSYNEQFF.

This clone was counted a few times. This chain uses TRBV11-3 with TRBJ1-1, with no clear D. Germline CDR1 and CDR2: SGHNT and YENEEA. Trimming removed 5 bases from V and 3 bases from J, with 10 bases in between. The CDR3 runs to 13 residues. CDR3 sequence: CASSKRVDTEAFF. CDR3 in DNA: TGTGCCAGCAGCAAACGGGTCGACACTGAAGCTTTCTTT.

CDR3 sequence reads: CASTPLVTGLTRRLFF. The CDR3 DNA reads as TGTGCCAGCACCCCTTTGGTAACAGGCCTTACCCGGCGGCTGTTTTTT. V gene TRBV27 combines with J gene TRBJ2-2, with a tentative D call TRBD1 (5 bases). Trimming shortened V by 7 bases and J by 13 bases, and 28 bases separated the two germline ends. The CDR3 length is 16 residues. Germline assignment: CDR1 MNHEY and CDR2 SMNVEV (reference sequence).

The J gene is TRBJ2-2, the V gene TRBV7-3, with a tentative D call TRBD2 (6 bases). CDR3 length: 15 residues. V was clipped by 0 bases and J by 5 bases, with 10 bases between them. CDR1 and CDR2 (germline): SGHTA, FQGTGA. CDR3 nucleotide sequence: TGTGCCAGCAGCTTAACACCAGGGAGGACCGGGGAGCTGTTTTTT. Residues: CASSLTPGRTGELFF.

This chain links TRBV5-4 with TRBJ2-7; D is ambiguous. Looked up from germline, CDR1 is SGHNT and CDR2 is YYREEE (reference sequence). V was trimmed by 2 bases and J by 4 bases, leaving 10 bases between them. The CDR3 totals 13 residues. Here the CDR3 reads CASSLRAGYEQYF. In DNA form, the CDR3 reads TGTGCCAGCAGCTTACGCGCCGGGTACGAGCAGTACTTC.

The CDR3 region has the DNA TGCGCCAGCAGCTCTATCCCCGGGCAAGAGACCCAGTACTTC. Its translation is CASSSIPGQETQYF. The chain has TRBV5-1 and TRBJ2-5; D is ambiguous. Trimming removed 3 bases from V and 2 bases from J, with 11 bases in between. There are 14 residues in the CDR3. Germline CDR1 and CDR2: SGHRS and YFSETQ.

This clone has a single count. J is TRBJ1-2 and V is TRBV4-2, with D perhaps matching TRBD1 (6 bases). This CDR3 has 15 residues. V was clipped by 0 bases and J by 2 bases, with 10 bases between them. CDR1 is LGHNA and CDR2 is YNFKEQ in the germline V gene. CDR3 amino acids: CASSQDRGVNYGYTF. For the CDR3, the DNA is TGTGCCAGCAGCCAAGACAGGGGAGTAAACTATGGCTACACCTTC.

The genes are TRBV5-1 and TRBJ2-5; weak D call: TRBD2 (5 bases). The V gene's germline CDR1 is SGHRS and CDR2 YFSETQ. CDR3 size: 13 residues. V lost 2 bases and J 5 bases, leaving 10 bases between the germline ends. The CDR3 loop reads CASSFGPGETQYF. In DNA, the CDR3 is TGCGCCAGCAGCTTCGGCCCGGGGGAGACCCAGTACTTC.

V usage is TRBV7-9 and J usage is TRBJ2-1; 13 bases line up with TRBD2. From germline, CDR1 is SEHNR and CDR2 FQNEAQ (reference sequence). The CDR3 contains 18 residues. V lost 4 bases, J lost 2 bases, and 8 bases stayed unmatched. CDR3 coding DNA: TGTGCCAGCAGCTCCCATCCGGGACTAGCGGGGACCTACAATGAGCAGTTCTTC. It specifies CASSSHPGLAGTYNEQFF.

The chain is built from TRBV5-1 and TRBJ2-5; the D is unclear. Germline CDR1 is SGHRS and CDR2 is YFSETQ. V dropped 1 base and J dropped 2 bases, with 15 bases sitting between them. The CDR3 totals 16 residues. This CDR3 reads CASSLSLQKSQETQYF. Written as DNA, the CDR3 is TGCGCCAGCAGCTTGTCTCTACAGAAATCACAAGAGACCCAGTACTTC. Full variable domain (remainder filled in from reference TRBV5-1 and TRBJ2-5): KAGVTQTPRYLIKTRGQQVTLSCSPISGHRSVSWYQQTPGQGLQFLFEYFSETQRNKGNFPGRFSGRQFSNSRSEMNVSTLELGDSALYLCASSLSLQKSQETQYFGPGTRLLVL.

The chain uses TRBV28 and TRBJ1-1; possibly TRBD1 for D (5 bases). Deletions cut 5 bases from V and 6 bases from J, with 13 bases between. Per germline, CDR1 MDHEN and CDR2 SYDVKM. This CDR3 has 13 amino acids. CDR3: CASSRGGRAEAFF. The CDR3 DNA is TGTGCCAGCAGTAGGGGAGGACGGGCTGAAGCTTTCTTT.

V usage is TRBV27 and J usage is TRBJ1-1; D is ambiguous. This CDR3 comprises 13 residues. V lost 4 bases, J lost 10 bases, and 16 bases lay in between. Germline V lookup: CDR1 MNHEY, CDR2 SMNVEV (reference sequence). In DNA form, the CDR3 reads TGTGCCAGCAGTTCCATCCTAGGGAGGAGAGCTTTCTTT. This translates into CASSSILGRRAFF.

V gene TRBV10-1 combines with J gene TRBJ1-5, with D maybe TRBD1 (5 bases). Germline lookup yields CDR1 WNHNN and CDR2 SYGVQD (reference sequence). This CDR3 is 14 amino acids long. V lost 3 bases, J lost 5 bases, and 11 bases lay in between. CDR3 in DNA: TGCGCCAGCAGTGAAGGAGGGGTTCATCAGCCCCAGCATTTT. Translating it yields CASSEGGVHQPQHF.

V usage is TRBV2 and J usage is TRBJ1-4, with 7 bases identical to TRBD1. CDR1 and CDR2 from the germline V gene are SNHLY and FYNNEI. Trimming cost V 6 bases and J 5 bases; bases outside gene matches: 6. The CDR3 totals 14 residues. DNA for the CDR3: TGTGCCAGCAGCGTAGGACAGGCCAATGAAAAACTGTTTTTT. Residues: CASSVGQANEKLFF.

This clone has more than one count but fewer than ten. V is TRBV10-3 and J is TRBJ1-5, with D possibly being TRBD1 (5 bases). This CDR3 region has 15 residues. The germline V and J ends were trimmed by 4 bases and 4 bases, with 14 bases remaining between them. The germline V gene encodes CDR1 ENHRY and CDR2 SYGVKD. The CDR3 protein is CAISGGRSSNQPQHF. CDR3 in DNA: TGTGCCATCAGTGGGGGCAGAAGTAGTAATCAGCCCCAGCATTTT.

V usage is TRBV9 and J usage is TRBJ1-2; weak D call: TRBD1 (6 bases). This CDR3 has 15 amino acids. The V gene lost 0 bases and the J gene lost 4 bases, with 13 bases spanning the gap. Germline V gene lookup returns CDR1 SGDLS and CDR2 YYNGEE. This CDR3 is CASSVGGQVGYGYTF. In nucleotides, the CDR3 is TGTGCCAGCAGCGTAGGGGGGCAAGTTGGCTATGGCTACACCTTC.